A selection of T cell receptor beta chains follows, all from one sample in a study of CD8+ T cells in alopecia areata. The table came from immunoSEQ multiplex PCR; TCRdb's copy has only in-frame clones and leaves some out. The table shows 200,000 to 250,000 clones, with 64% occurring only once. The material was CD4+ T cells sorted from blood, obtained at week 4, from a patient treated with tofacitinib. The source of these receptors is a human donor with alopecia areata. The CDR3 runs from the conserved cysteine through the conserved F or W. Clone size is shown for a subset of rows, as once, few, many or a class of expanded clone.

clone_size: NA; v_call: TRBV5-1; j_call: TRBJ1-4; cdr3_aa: CASRETATNEKLFF
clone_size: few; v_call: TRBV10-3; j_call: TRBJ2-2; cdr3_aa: CAISPGTGNTGELFF
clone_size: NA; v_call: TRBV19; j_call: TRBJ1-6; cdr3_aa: CASRTGGYNSPLHF
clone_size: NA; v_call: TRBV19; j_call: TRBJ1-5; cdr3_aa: CASSGVGTVWPQHF
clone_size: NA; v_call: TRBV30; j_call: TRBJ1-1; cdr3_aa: CAWNRDRGYTEAFF
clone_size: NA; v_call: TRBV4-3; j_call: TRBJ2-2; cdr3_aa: CASSHDTTNTGELFF
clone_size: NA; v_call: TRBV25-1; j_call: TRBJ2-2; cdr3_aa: CASSSRTAPTGELFF
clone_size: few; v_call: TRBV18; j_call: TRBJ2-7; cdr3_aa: CASSPPGSTTMSYEQYF
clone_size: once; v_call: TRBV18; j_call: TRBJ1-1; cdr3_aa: CASSPENTEAFF
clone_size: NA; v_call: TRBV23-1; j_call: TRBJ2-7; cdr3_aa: CASSTPEESPYEQYF
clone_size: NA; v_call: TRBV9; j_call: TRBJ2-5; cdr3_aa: CASSATGMETQYF
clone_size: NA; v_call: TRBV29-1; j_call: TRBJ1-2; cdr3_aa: CSVRGGDGYTF
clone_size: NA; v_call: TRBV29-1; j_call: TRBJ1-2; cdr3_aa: CSGATGGYGYTF
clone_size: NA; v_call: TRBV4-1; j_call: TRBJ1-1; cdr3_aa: CASSHPILNTEAFF
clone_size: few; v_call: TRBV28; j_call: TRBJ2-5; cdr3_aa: CASSLSVQETQYF
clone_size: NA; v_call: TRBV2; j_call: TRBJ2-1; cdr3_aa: CASSDINGNEQFF
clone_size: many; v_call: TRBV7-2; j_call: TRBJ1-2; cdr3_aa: CASSLTRVSYGYTF
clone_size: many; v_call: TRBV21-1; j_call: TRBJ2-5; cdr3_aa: CASSKNRGGQETQYF
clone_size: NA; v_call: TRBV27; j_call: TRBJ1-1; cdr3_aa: CASSISGPGAEAFF
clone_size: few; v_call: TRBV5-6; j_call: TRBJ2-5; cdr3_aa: CASSWVYGPQETQYF
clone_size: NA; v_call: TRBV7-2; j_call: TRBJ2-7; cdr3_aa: CASSPPTFREQYF
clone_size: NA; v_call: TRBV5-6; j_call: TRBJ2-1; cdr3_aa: CASSRSGFSYNEQFF
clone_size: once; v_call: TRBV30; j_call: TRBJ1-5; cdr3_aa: CAWGDRGRTLTHQPQHF
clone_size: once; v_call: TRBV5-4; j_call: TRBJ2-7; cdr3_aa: CASSFATTGVESYEQYF